This passage covers 32 T cell receptor beta chains from one sample sequenced in a study of a mutant IDH1 vaccine in newly diagnosed glioma. Time point indicated: week 5, during vaccination. Doses comprised 300 ug of mutant IDH1 20-mer peptide each, plus topical imiquimod. Some clones are missing from TCRdb's copy, which holds only in-frame ones; the method was immunoSEQ multiplex PCR. The sample records about 36,000 clones, more than 80% being singletons. No antigen has been assigned to these receptors. This specimen consisted of PBMCs, obtained from a glioma patient whose treatment included an IDH1 peptide vaccine. All receptors derive from a man in his fifties with glioma.

This sequence joins TRBV2 and TRBJ2-1; 10 nucleotides line up with TRBD2. Germline V gene sequence: CDR1 SNHLY, CDR2 FYNNEI. This CDR3 comprises 16 residues. Trimming cost V 4 bases and J 7 bases; bases outside gene matches: 10. Here the CDR3 DNA reads TGTGCCAGCAGTGCTCTAGCGGGGGCATCGGGTAATGAGCAGTTCTTC. This encodes CASSALAGASGNEQFF. The full variable domain, rest sourced from reference TRBV2 and TRBJ2-1, is EPEVTQTPSHQVTQMGQEVILRCVPISNHLYFYWYRQILGQKVEFLVSFYNNEISEKSEIFDDQFSVERPDGSNFTLKIRSTKLEDSAMYFCASSALAGASGNEQFFGPGTRLTVL.

This clone has only a few counts. The rearrangement joins TRBV7-8 to TRBJ2-7; TRBD1 agrees at 7 bases. V shed 4 bases and J 5 bases; nucleotides not matched to a gene: 5. The CDR3 sequence is 13 residues long. Germline lookup yields CDR1 SGHVS and CDR2 FQNEAQ. The CDR3 region is CASSWGQRNEQYF. The CDR3 region has the DNA TGTGCCAGCAGCTGGGGACAGAGGAACGAGCAGTACTTC.

The rearrangement joins TRBV18 to TRBJ1-2; D gene uncertain. The germline V gene has CDR1 KGHSH and CDR2 LQKENI. The V and J ends lost 2 bases and 3 bases respectively, with 4 bases between them. The CDR3 runs to 12 residues. CDR3 nucleotide sequence: TGTGCCAGCTCACCAAACTACTATGGCTACACCTTC. Its translation: CASSPNYYGYTF.

This chain uses TRBV1 with TRBJ2-7; the table's D call, TRBD2, has no DNA check behind it. TRBV1 is given as a pseudogene. CDR3 length: 15 amino acids. The CDR3 DNA follows: TGCACCAGCAGCCAAGAGGGCAGCGGGGACTACGAGCAGTACTTC. This gives the protein CTSSQEGSGDYEQYF.

This clone was counted between two and nine times. CDR3 sequence: CASSLVGGSEAFF. In DNA, the CDR3 is TGTGCCAGCAGCTTAGTTGGGGGCAGTGAAGCTTTCTTT. The chain combines TRBV11-1 with TRBJ1-1, with D tentatively TRBD1 (6 bases). Trimming removed 1 base at V and 7 bases at J, with 10 bases between. The CDR3 covers 13 residues. The germline V gene has CDR1 SGHAT and CDR2 FQDESV (reference sequence). The variable domain in full, with the rest retrieved from reference TRBV11-1 and TRBJ1-1, is EAEVAQSPRYKITEKSQAVAFWCDPISGHATLYWYRQILGQGPELLVQFQDESVVDDSQLPKDRFSAERLKGVDSTLKIQPAELGDSAMYLCASSLVGGSEAFFGQGTRLTVV.

The chain combines TRBV2 with TRBJ1-1; 10 nucleotides match TRBD1. This CDR3 has 14 amino acids. Germline CDR1 is SNHLY and CDR2 is FYNNEI. V shed 3 bases, J shed 7 bases, and the junction held 5 bases outside the gene matches. In DNA form, the CDR3 reads TGTGCCAGCAGTGAGACAGGGGGCTTAGGTGAAGCTTTCTTT. It encodes CASSETGGLGEAFF.

J is TRBJ2-3 and V is TRBV7-2; TRBD2 might be the D (7 bases). The CDR3 has 15 amino acids. Trimming left V 3 bases short and J 2 bases short, with 12 bases between. CDR1 SGHTA and CDR2 FQGNSA come from the germline V gene. The CDR3 loop is CASSLGGGLTDTQYF. The CDR3, as DNA: TGTGCCAGCAGCTTGGGCGGGGGCCTCACAGATACGCAGTATTTT.

The chain combines TRBV18 with TRBJ1-1; D may be TRBD1 (6 bases). The CDR3 sequence is 17 residues long. V lost 2 bases and J lost 1, with 17 bases in between. CDR1 and CDR2 (germline): KGHSH, LQKENI. CDR3 protein: CASSPRQGPERNTEAFF. DNA of the CDR3: TGTGCCAGCTCACCAAGGCAGGGGCCGGAGAGGAACACTGAAGCTTTCTTT.

V is TRBV28 and J is TRBJ2-1; 10 bases match TRBD2. This CDR3 has 17 residues. Per germline, CDR1 MDHEN and CDR2 SYDVKM. V lost 4 bases to trimming and J lost 1 base; unmatched junction nucleotides: 7. CDR3 region: CASSSRSGRGSYNEQFF. The DNA of the CDR3 is TGTGCCAGCAGTTCTAGGAGCGGGAGGGGGTCCTACAATGAGCAGTTCTTC.

This clone was counted between two and nine times. The chain has TRBV19 and TRBJ1-5; TRBD1 might be the D (6 bases). Germline loops: CDR1 LNHDA, CDR2 SQIVND (reference sequence). The length of the CDR3 is 13 residues. Trimming pared 5 bases from V and 7 bases from J, leaving 12 bases between. The chain's CDR3 is CASSLGARQPQHF. The CDR3 nucleotides are TGTGCCAGTAGTTTGGGGGCTCGACAGCCCCAGCATTTT.

This chain links TRBV29-1 with TRBJ2-2; D call uncertain. The CDR3 covers 14 residues. Trimming left V 4 bases short and J 6 bases short, with 15 bases between. Germline V gene sequence: CDR1 SQVTM, CDR2 ANQGSEA. In DNA form, the CDR3 reads TGCAGCGTTGCTTACTTGGAAGGAGCCGGGGAGCTGTTTTTT. Translated: CSVAYLEGAGELFF.

By sample share, this clone is medium-sized (0.01 to 0.1%). The chain couples TRBV19 to TRBJ1-1, with D unclear. Trimming took off 5 bases at V and 3 bases at J, with 10 bases between the two ends. The CDR3 length is 13 residues. Germline V gives CDR1 LNHDA, CDR2 SQIVND (reference sequence). CDR3: CASSGVFDTEAFF. CDR3 nucleotide sequence: TGTGCCAGTAGTGGAGTTTTTGACACTGAAGCTTTCTTT. Filled out from reference TRBV19 and TRBJ1-1, the complete variable domain reads DGGITQSPKYLFRKEGQNVTLSCEQNLNHDAMYWYRQDPGQGLRLIYYSQIVNDFQKGDIAEGYSVSREKKESFPLTVTSAQKNPTAFYLCASSGVFDTEAFFGQGTRLTVV.

This clone has just one count. V and J are TRBV5-1 and TRBJ1-2; 9 bases line up with TRBD1. The CDR3 is made up of 13 amino acids. Germline loops: CDR1 SGHRS, CDR2 YFSETQ. The ends lost 4 bases at V and 7 bases at J; junction bases unmatched: 5. CDR3 DNA sequence: TGCGCCAGCAGCGCCGGACAGGGGTTTGGCTACACCTTC. Translation: CASSAGQGFGYTF.

This chain connects TRBV14 to TRBJ2-7; D tentatively fits TRBD1 or TRBD2 (6 bases each). The CDR3 runs 13 residues. The V gene's germline CDR1 is SGHDN and CDR2 FVKESK. With 1 base removed from V and 5 bases from J, the gap between germline ends came to 9 bases. As DNA, the CDR3 is TGTGCCAGCAGCCAAGGGGGGGCGAACGAGCAGTACTTC. Protein product: CASSQGGANEQYF.

The chain recombines TRBV19 with TRBJ2-1, with 7 positions matching TRBD2. Trimming removed 6 bases from V and 8 bases from J; junction bases left unmatched: 13. CDR1 and CDR2 from the germline V gene are LNHDA and SQIVND (reference sequence). This CDR3 is built from 15 residues. The DNA of the CDR3 is TGTGCCAGTAGCCTTTTAGCGGGCGCAAACCATGAGCAGTTCTTC. As protein: CASSLLAGANHEQFF.

V and J are TRBV7-2 and TRBJ2-5, with 7 bases lining up with TRBD2. Germline lookup yields CDR1 SGHTA and CDR2 FQGNSA. The CDR3 has 15 amino acids. Germline trimming cut 5 bases from V and 5 bases from J; bases unmatched to any gene: 11. CDR3: CASSHSGVNGETQYF. CDR3 DNA: TGTGCCAGCAGCCACAGCGGGGTTAACGGGGAGACCCAGTACTTC.

The chain has TRBV6-5 and TRBJ2-5; 7 bases map to TRBD1. The length of the CDR3 is 15 residues. With 5 bases clipped from V and 2 bases from J, the junction kept 8 bases outside the gene matches. Per the germline V gene, CDR1 is MNHEY and CDR2 is SVGAGI. In DNA form, the CDR3 reads TGTGCCAGCAGTCGCGCCGTGACAGGGCAAGAGACCCAGTACTTC. Translation: CASSRAVTGQETQYF.

This chain links TRBV4-2 with TRBJ2-5; the D is unclear. Trimming removed 0 bases at V and 1 base at J, with 9 bases between. There are 15 residues in the CDR3. CDR1 is LGHNA and CDR2 is YNFKEQ in the germline V gene. CDR3 DNA: TGTGCCAGCAGCCAAGAGCTGGGTCTCCAAGAGACCCAGTACTTC. Amino acids: CASSQELGLQETQYF.

The V and J genes are TRBV11-3 and TRBJ1-6; D unclear. CDR3 size: 12 residues. Per the germline V gene, CDR1 is SGHNT and CDR2 is YENEEA. Trimming pared 2 bases from V and 5 bases from J, leaving 1 base between. The DNA of the CDR3 is TGTGCCAGCAGCTTAAATAATTCACCCCTCCACTTT. Translation gives CASSLNNSPLHF.

This chain links TRBV2 with TRBJ2-5, with TRBD2 identical over 7 bases. Trimming at V came to 6 bases and at J to 3 bases, leaving 4 bases not matched to a gene. Germline values: CDR1 SNHLY, CDR2 FYNNEI. This CDR3 has 13 residues. The CDR3 protein is CASSLSGEETQYF. In DNA form, the CDR3 reads TGTGCCAGCAGCCTCAGCGGGGAAGAGACCCAGTACTTC.

The gene calls are TRBV5-1 and TRBJ2-3; perhaps TRBD2 as D (5 bases). The germline gives CDR1 SGHRS, CDR2 YFSETQ. Trimming took 0 bases from V and 3 from J, leaving 11 bases between them. CDR3 length equals 15 residues. In nucleotides, the CDR3 is TGCGCCAGCAGCTTGGGGGTAACGGGGACAGATACGCAGTATTTT. Protein sequence: CASSLGVTGTDTQYF.

The chain employs TRBV11-3 and TRBJ2-1; D not resolved. Trimming removed 3 bases from V and 4 bases from J, with 10 bases in between. The CDR3 sequence is 14 residues long. Germline V gene lookup returns CDR1 SGHNT and CDR2 YENEEA. The CDR3 loop is CASSFQHGYNEQFF. CDR3 coding DNA: TGTGCCAGCAGCTTCCAACACGGTTACAATGAGCAGTTCTTC.

The chain employs TRBV19 and TRBJ1-5; 9 bases match TRBD1. Germline CDR1 reads LNHDA; CDR2 reads SQIVND (reference sequence). The CDR3 sequence is 20 residues long. J was trimmed by 0 bases and V by 5 bases; bases with no gene match: 17. CDR3 coding DNA: TGTGCCAGTAGTGCCGGGCCGGGACAGGGCTCCGTTTATAGCAATCAGCCCCAGCATTTT. Its protein product is CASSAGPGQGSVYSNQPQHF.

The V and J genes are TRBV11-2 and TRBJ2-7; D possibly corresponds to TRBD1 (7 bases). Trimming removed 2 bases from V and 4 bases from J, with 12 bases in between. The CDR3 runs to 14 residues. Germline assignment: CDR1 SGHAT and CDR2 FQNNGV. The CDR3 nucleotides are TGTGCCAGCAGCTTACAGGGGGGCTCATACGAGCAGTACTTC. This encodes CASSLQGGSYEQYF.

The chain employs TRBV14 and TRBJ1-1, with D tentatively TRBD1 (6 bases). The CDR3 has 15 amino acids. Germline V gene lookup returns CDR1 SGHDN and CDR2 FVKESK. The ends were cut back, 6 bases at V and 3 bases at J, with 17 bases in the middle. The CDR3 DNA is TGTGCCAGCAGTCCCCCCGGGACAAGTTACACTGAAGCTTTCTTT. Translating gives CASSPPGTSYTEAFF.

This sequence joins TRBV4-1 and TRBJ2-3; D call uncertain. Germline CDR1 reads MGHRA; CDR2 reads YSYEKL. Trimming removed 0 bases from V and 1 base from J, with 8 bases in between. The CDR3 runs 15 residues. CDR3 amino acids: CASSQERLRTDTQYF. CDR3 bases: TGCGCCAGCAGCCAAGAGCGGCTCCGCACAGATACGCAGTATTTT.

The rearrangement uses TRBV28 and TRBJ2-7; D gene unclear. Trimming removed 2 bases from V and 7 bases from J, with 12 bases in between. This CDR3 is 13 amino acids long. Germline V gene sequence: CDR1 MDHEN, CDR2 SYDVKM. The CDR3 coding sequence is TGTGCCAGCAGTTTAGGCGACGACGAGGAGCAGTACTTC. As protein: CASSLGDDEEQYF.

This chain connects TRBV9 to TRBJ1-1; the match to TRBD1 covers 7 bases. V shed 3 bases and J 5 bases; nucleotides not matched to a gene: 4. This CDR3 region has 13 residues. CDR1 and CDR2 from the germline V gene are SGDLS and YYNGEE. The CDR3 protein is CASSAGGWTEAFF. In DNA, the CDR3 is TGTGCCAGCAGCGCAGGGGGATGGACTGAAGCTTTCTTT. The full variable domain, rest sourced from reference TRBV9 and TRBJ1-1, is DSGVTQTPKHLITATGQRVTLRCSPRSGDLSVYWYQQSLDQGLQFLIQYYNGEERAKGNILERFSAQQFPDLHSELNLSSLELGDSALYFCASSAGGWTEAFFGQGTRLTVV.

The J gene is TRBJ2-3, the V gene TRBV7-2; D is undetermined. This CDR3 has 11 amino acids. The germline V gene encodes CDR1 SGHTA and CDR2 FQGNSA. V lost 5 bases and J 8 bases, leaving 8 bases between the germline ends. CDR3 amino acids: CASSVIGTQYF. As DNA, the CDR3 is TGTGCCAGCAGCGTTATCGGTACGCAGTATTTT.

This clone was counted a few times. The chain couples TRBV27 to TRBJ1-5, with D unclear. V lost 0 bases and J 1 base, leaving 10 bases between the germline ends. Germline CDR1 and CDR2: MNHEY and SMNVEV (reference sequence). The CDR3 is made up of 16 amino acids. The CDR3 loop is CASSLSGDISNQPQHF. The CDR3 DNA is TGTGCCAGCAGTTTATCCGGCGACATAAGCAATCAGCCCCAGCATTTT.

V and J are TRBV29-1 and TRBJ2-1, with 10 nucleotides matching TRBD2. The germline V gene encodes CDR1 SQVTM and CDR2 ANQGSEA. This CDR3 region has 14 residues. V trimming: 8 bases; J trimming: 8 bases; junction bases outside the gene matches: 12. The CDR3 nucleotides are TGCAGCCTTCGGGGGCTAGCGGGAGACGATGAGCAGTTCTTC. The encoded protein is CSLRGLAGDDEQFF.

This chain links TRBV19 with TRBJ1-5; D possibly corresponds to TRBD1 (5 bases). The CDR3 has 15 amino acids. V was cut by 0 bases and J by 5 bases, with 11 bases left in between. The V gene's germline CDR1 is LNHDA and CDR2 SQIVND (reference sequence). The CDR3 sequence is CASSIDGGRDQPQHF. In DNA, the CDR3 is TGTGCCAGTAGTATAGACGGGGGACGAGATCAGCCCCAGCATTTT. The full variable domain, rest sourced from reference TRBV19 and TRBJ1-5, is DGGITQSPKYLFRKEGQNVTLSCEQNLNHDAMYWYRQDPGQGLRLIYYSQIVNDFQKGDIAEGYSVSREKKESFPLTVTSAQKNPTAFYLCASSIDGGRDQPQHFGDGTRLSIL.